This T cell receptor beta chain was recorded in a study of post-analysis software for immune sequencing data (dated by TCRdb to about 2015). For context, the study as a whole: Recorded disease courses included relapsing-remitting, secondary progressive and progressive-relapsing multiple sclerosis, with some patients lacking subtype annotation. The patient repertoires were compared against 10 to 12 previously published healthy control repertoires obtained from donors aged 6 to 25 years. A subset of samples was prepared in parallel using single-end sample barcoding, then pooled and co-amplified after Illumina adapter ligation. The research as a whole found: Strong co-clustering of samples prepared in the same batch was shown by direct clustering with F measure, prompting a batch-effect correction. Normalized Chao1 diversity was significantly lower in multiple sclerosis patients than controls, suggesting substantial peripheral T-cell clonal expansion. Patients showed significantly higher frequencies than controls for about 5 TRBV segments, among them TRBV5-6, TRBV5-1 and TRBV20-1. The multiple sclerosis patient group was slightly younger than the control group.

Library method: PCR. TCRdb lists the instrument as Illumina HiSeq 2500. To reduce PCR and sequencing biases, unique molecular identifiers were incorporated into the TCR beta cDNA libraries. Approximately 500,000 cDNA molecules were obtained per 1 to 10 million input T cells, so each molecule approximated one T cell. The same protocol used for the earlier healthy control dataset was applied to prepare and sequence the patient libraries. Samples belonging to the same batch were prepared together, multiplexed and sequenced on a shared HiSeq lane. In the paper's pipeline: MIGEC was used to process the raw barcoded reads, and molecular identifier groups with only a single read were discarded before consensus assembly and CDR3 extraction. VDJtools was used for post-analysis of the clonotype tables, with diversity normalized by down-sampling every dataset to the smallest sample size. In repertoire overlap clustering, CDR3 amino acid sequences, but not nucleotide sequences, were matched to correct batch-related cross-sample contamination. TCRdb took the public reads, trimmed them with fastp at Q25, ran MiXCR for clone calling and kept in-frame beta chains. Each CDR3 protein appears once, grouped with its most common genes and DNA. These V and J calls are TCRdb output, not the study's own analysis. This sample gives roughly 800,000 distinct CDR3 sequences in total; about 57% of them show up just once. The ten top clones hold roughly 4.4% of the sample.

As encoded in the germline V gene, CDR1 is MGHRA while CDR2 is YSYEKL. V trim: 3 bases; J trim: 1 base; unmatched bases: 6. Measured from the cysteine to the phenylalanine, the CDR3 is 16 residues long. The read is trimmed to its CDR3 DNA, 48 bases read in frame from base 1. As regards this clonotype: Its recognized antigen is unknown. Base quality data are lacking; no much larger clone is found one base away.

To demonstrate the VDJtools post-analysis software, the study profiled TCR beta repertoires from the peripheral blood of about a dozen young patients with multiple sclerosis. The multiple sclerosis patients were children and adolescents ranging in age from about 6 to 17 years. Sequencing input: blood. The receptor's source is a girl aged 10-17 years with multiple sclerosis. Recombination linked TRBV4-1 to TRBJ2-7; 10 nucleotides in the junction match TRBD1. The sequence in DNA is TGCGCCAGCAGCCAGACCCCGGGACAGGGGTCCTACGAGCAGTACTTC. Its translation reads: CASSQTPGQGSYEQYF.